This T cell receptor beta chain was captured by sequencing in a study of T cell repertoires in cytomegalovirus infection. Study-wide background: Alongside well-studied HLA-B-restricted CMV epitopes, recently identified HLA-C-restricted CMV epitopes were also used. The public TCR beta signatures pointed to both CMV infection and matching HLA type. General observations from the study: Of the TCR beta families, the public ones yielded a cumulative frequency that identified carriers of CMV plus the relevant HLA. In two of eight donors, the top clonotype was HLA-C-restricted CMV-specific.

TCRdb redid the calling of the reads with MiXCR, one entry per CDR3 protein. The sample consists of around 900,000 distinct CDR3 sequences, roughly 30% of them appearing once. Germline V gene lookup returns CDR1 DFQATT and CDR2 SNEGSKA (reference sequence). There are 13 residues in the CDR3. V gave up 0 bases and J gave up 6 bases, with 9 bases separating them. The table lists this clonotype with a few counts. Its target is unknown. The chain is built from TRBV20-1 and TRBJ2-1; the D is unclear. The origin of this receptor is a human donor in good health (CMV status not recorded). Some clones in this sample may be carry-over from other donors' samples. Sample: cultured CD8+ T cells from PBMCs, taken from culture after CMV antigen stimulation. The CDR3 protein is CSARDLSSNEQFF. The CDR3 DNA follows: TGCAGTGCTAGAGATCTTAGCTCCAATGAGCAGTTCTTC.